This T cell receptor (beta chain) was sequenced for a study of T cells in Graves' hyperthyroidism and ophthalmopathy. General study points: Prediction of ophthalmopathy progression came a median approximately 6 months pre-onset. Researchers report that a 13 V-J model separated ophthalmopathy from stable hyperthyroidism.

Germline CDR1 reads DFQATT; CDR2 reads SNEGSKA (reference sequence). J lost 2 bases, V lost 0 bases, and 5 bases had no gene match. This CDR3 is 15 amino acids long. Clinical Activity Scores of at least 3, NOSPECS grades of at least 4 and durations under 3 months characterized ophthalmopathy patients. This clonotype was seen a few times. Its antigen is as yet unknown. TCR beta CDR3 sequences were amplified from RNA transcripts. The HTBI primer set was used in a first-round RT-PCR of the TCR CDR3. TCRdb independently ran MiXCR on the multiplex PCR reads; one entry per CDR3 protein. Among approximately 570,000 distinct CDR3 sequences listed, about 20% were seen once.

The chain couples TRBV20-1 to TRBJ2-5, with TRBD1 matching over 8 bases. The sequence came from a man between 35 and 55 years old with Graves' ophthalmopathy. What was sequenced was blood. Here the CDR3 DNA reads TGCAGTGCTAGAGATTTCGGGACAGGTCAAGAGACCCAGTACTTC. Encoded protein: CSARDFGTGQETQYF.